This record covers a single T cell receptor beta chain. CDR3 length: 14 amino acids. The germline gives CDR1 SGHNT, CDR2 YENEEA. V gave up 1 base and J gave up 4 bases, with 8 bases separating them. The data originate from a study of T cells after posttransplantation cyclophosphamide. Cyclophosphamide on days +3 and +4 followed busulfan-fludarabine conditioning and a marrow graft. TCRdb keeps only in-frame clones here, not all; method: immunoSEQ multiplex PCR. The sample records about 6,400 clones, more than 65% being singletons. Sequencing used PBMCs, obtained around 1,500 days after allogeneic stem cell transplant with posttransplant cyclophosphamide. This chain connects TRBV11-3 to TRBJ2-1, with D possibly matching TRBD1 (6 bases). The sequence came from a young adult male patient who received an allogeneic stem cell transplant from a related donor, was CMV-positive, and had acute GVHD only. A subset of T cells may come from the graft donor. As DNA, the CDR3 is TGTGCCAGCAGCTTAGGTCAGGGGTACAATGAGCAGTTCTTC. Amino acid sequence: CASSLGQGYNEQFF.